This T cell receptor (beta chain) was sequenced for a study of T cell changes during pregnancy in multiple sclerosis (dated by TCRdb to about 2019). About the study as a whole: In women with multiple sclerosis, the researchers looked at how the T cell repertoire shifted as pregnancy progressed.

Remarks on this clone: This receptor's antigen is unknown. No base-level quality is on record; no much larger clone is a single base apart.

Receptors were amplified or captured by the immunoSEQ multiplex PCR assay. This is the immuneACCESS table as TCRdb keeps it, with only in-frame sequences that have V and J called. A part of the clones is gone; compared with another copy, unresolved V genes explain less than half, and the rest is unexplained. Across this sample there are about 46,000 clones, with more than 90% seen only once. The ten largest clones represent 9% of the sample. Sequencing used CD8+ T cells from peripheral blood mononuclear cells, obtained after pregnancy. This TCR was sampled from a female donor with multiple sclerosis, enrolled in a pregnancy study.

The CDR3 amino acid sequence is: CASSRPDLSSYNEQFF. In nucleotide form, the sequence is TGTGCCAGTAGTAGGCCGGACTTGAGCTCCTACAATGAGCAGTTCTTC. This sequence uses TRBV19 and TRBJ2-1, and possibly TRBD2, on 5 matching bases. CDR1 and CDR2 were assigned from the germline V gene (reference sequence) as LNHDA and SQIVND. The germline ends are 13 bases apart after V is trimmed by 4 bases and J by 0 bases. The CDR3 goes from the cysteine to the phenylalanine over 16 residues. The read is trimmed to its CDR3 DNA, 48 bases read in frame from base 1.